Below, 6 T cell receptor beta chains from the same sample are listed, as sequenced in a study of identical twins. Using its own MiXCR run on the 5' RACE reads, TCRdb lists one record per CDR3 protein. The sample holds hundreds of thousands of distinct CDR3 sequences; approximately 22% are singletons and the top ten take around 4.5%. This sample was also put to use in a study of T cells expressing NK-cell markers.

The sequencing sample was made of PBMCs. These receptors originate from a young woman in good health.

This clonotype was detected ten times or more. The chain has TRBV20-1 and TRBJ1-6; 7 bases align to TRBD1. V trimming: 2 bases; J trimming: 7 bases; junction bases outside the gene matches: 8. Germline-derived CDR1 and CDR2 are DFQATT and SNEGSKA (reference sequence). CDR3 length: 15 amino acids. The CDR3 nucleotides read TGCAGTGCTAGACTTGAGGGGGCACGGAATTCACCCCTCCACTTT. Protein product: CSARLEGARNSPLHF.

The rearrangement links TRBV7-9 to TRBJ2-7, with TRBD2 matching 9 bases. Germline V gene sequence: CDR1 SEHNR, CDR2 FQNEAQ (reference sequence). This CDR3 is built from 14 residues. V was clipped by 6 bases and J by 3 bases; unmatched bases: 6. The CDR3 nucleotides read TGTGCCAGCAGTCGCGGGAGGGCCCTCTACGAGCAGTACTTC. Amino acids: CASSRGRALYEQYF.

This sequence joins TRBV5-1 and TRBJ1-1; D perhaps matches TRBD1 (5 bases). V was cut by 3 bases and J by 3 bases, with 15 bases left in between. Germline-derived CDR1 and CDR2 are SGHRS and YFSETQ. The CDR3 consists of 15 residues. The CDR3 loop is CASSSVPQGDTEAFF. The CDR3, as DNA: TGCGCCAGCAGCTCCGTCCCTCAGGGTGACACTGAAGCTTTCTTT.

This clonotype was observed a handful of times. V gene TRBV7-2 combines with J gene TRBJ2-5; tentative D call: TRBD1 (5 bases). V was pared by 8 bases and J by 3 bases, with 10 bases between. Germline V CDR1 and CDR2: SGHTA, FQGNSA. The CDR3 totals 12 residues. The CDR3 coding sequence is TGTGCCAGCCGTCAAGGGGAAGAGACCCAGTACTTC. This encodes CASRQGEETQYF. Full variable domain (outside the CDR3, taken from reference TRBV7-2 and TRBJ2-5): GAGVSQSPSNKVTEKGKDVELRCDPISGHTALYWYRQSLGQGLEFLIYFQGNSAPDKSGLPSDRFSAERTGGSVSTLTIQRTQQEDSAVYLCASRQGEETQYFGPGTRLLVL.

The genes are TRBV9 and TRBJ2-5; D remains unclear. The ends were cut back, 4 bases at V and 5 bases at J, with 12 bases in the middle. The CDR3 has 13 amino acids. Per germline, CDR1 SGDLS and CDR2 YYNGEE. The CDR3 DNA sequence: TGTGCCAGCAGCCCACATCTAAGGGAGACCCAGTACTTC. It yields the protein CASSPHLRETQYF.

The chain uses TRBV20-1 and TRBJ2-1, with D hard to call. Germline V gene sequence: CDR1 DFQATT, CDR2 SNEGSKA (reference sequence). Deletions cut 2 bases from V and 2 bases from J, with 13 bases between. CDR3 length: 15 residues. CDR3 residues: CSARRWRRAYNEQFF. CDR3 sequence (DNA): TGCAGTGCTAGACGGTGGCGGAGAGCCTACAATGAGCAGTTCTTC.